These T cell receptor beta chains were read from a single sample in a study of blood T cell repertoires in COVID-19. Using immunoSEQ multiplex PCR, the repertoire was profiled, and TCRdb retains in-frame clones only, with some absent. The sample lists 130,000 or so clones, over 75% occurring once. The sequencing sample was made of peripheral blood. The receptors shown here come from a human donor in a cohort sampled during active COVID-19. Each CDR3 is given with its conserved first and last residue. The D gene is left open where the match is weak. Clone size is stated in some rows and not others, as once, few, many or a class when expanded.

len: 12
v_gene: TRBV27
d_gene: NA
j_gene: TRBJ2-3
abundance: NA
CDR3aa: CASSYPGDTQYF
CDR3nt: TGTGCCAGCAGTTACCCCGGAGATACGCAGTATTTT

len: 13
v_gene: TRBV15
d_gene: TRBD1
j_gene: TRBJ2-5
abundance: NA
CDR3aa: CATSRDRGETQYF
CDR3nt: TGTGCCACCAGCAGAGACAGGGGGGAGACCCAGTACTTC

len: 15
v_gene: TRBV18
d_gene: TRBD1
j_gene: TRBJ1-6
abundance: NA
CDR3aa: CASSSGQGGNSPLHF
CDR3nt: TGTGCCAGCTCATCGGGACAGGGGGGTAATTCACCCCTCCACTTT

len: 15
v_gene: TRBV19
d_gene: TRBD1
j_gene: TRBJ1-1
abundance: NA
CDR3aa: CASSIAGGGGTEAFF
CDR3nt: TGTGCCAGTAGTATAGCAGGGGGCGGAGGCACTGAAGCTTTCTTT

len: 13
v_gene: TRBV18
d_gene: NA
j_gene: TRBJ1-2
abundance: NA
CDR3aa: CASSPGTSGGYTF
CDR3nt: TGTGCCAGCTCACCAGGGACATCGGGTGGCTACACCTTC

len: 17
v_gene: TRBV19
d_gene: TRBD1
j_gene: TRBJ1-2
abundance: NA
CDR3aa: CASYKLGQGAGDYGYTF
CDR3nt: TGTGCCAGTTACAAGCTGGGACAGGGGGCTGGAGACTATGGCTACACCTTC

len: 15
v_gene: TRBV19
d_gene: NA
j_gene: TRBJ1-5
abundance: few
CDR3aa: CASSIMFYSNQPQHF
CDR3nt: TGTGCCAGTAGTATAATGTTTTATAGCAATCAGCCCCAGCATTTT

len: 15
v_gene: TRBV3-1/TRBV3-2
d_gene: TRBD2
j_gene: TRBJ2-2
abundance: NA
CDR3aa: CASSWGLTNTGELFF
CDR3nt: TGTGCCAGCAGCTGGGGACTAACGAACACCGGGGAGCTGTTTTTT

len: 13
v_gene: TRBV6-5
d_gene: NA
j_gene: TRBJ1-1
abundance: few
CDR3aa: CASSYSTFSEAFF
CDR3nt: TGTGCCAGCAGTTACAGTACTTTCTCTGAAGCTTTCTTT

len: 15
v_gene: TRBV6-5
d_gene: NA
j_gene: TRBJ2-1
abundance: NA
CDR3aa: CASSYGGGPYKGQFF
CDR3nt: TGTGCCAGCTCCTACGGAGGGGGCCCTTACAAGGGGCAGTTCTTC

len: 16
v_gene: TRBV4-1
d_gene: TRBD2
j_gene: TRBJ2-5
abundance: NA
CDR3aa: CASSQAGGLTQETQYF
CDR3nt: TGCGCCAGCAGCCAAGCGGGAGGACTAACTCAAGAGACCCAGTACTTC

len: 15
v_gene: TRBV18
d_gene: TRBD2
j_gene: TRBJ2-7
abundance: NA
CDR3aa: CASSQTSGSGYEQYF
CDR3nt: TGTGCCAGCTCACAGACTAGCGGGAGTGGCTACGAGCAGTACTTC

len: 15
v_gene: TRBV7-3
d_gene: TRBD2
j_gene: TRBJ2-1
abundance: NA
CDR3aa: CASSPREDIYNEQFF
CDR3nt: TGTGCCAGCAGCCCCCGGGAGGATATCTACAATGAGCAGTTCTTC

len: 13
v_gene: TRBV19
d_gene: NA
j_gene: TRBJ1-1
abundance: NA
CDR3aa: CASSRREGTEAFF
CDR3nt: TGTGCCAGTAGTAGGAGAGAGGGCACTGAAGCTTTCTTT

len: 15
v_gene: TRBV28
d_gene: TRBD1
j_gene: TRBJ1-5
abundance: once
CDR3aa: CATHPSDRVNQPQHF
CDR3nt: TGTGCCACCCACCCGTCGGACAGGGTCAATCAGCCCCAGCATTTT

len: 14
v_gene: TRBV5-5
d_gene: NA
j_gene: TRBJ2-1
abundance: NA
CDR3aa: CASSPLITRNEQFF
CDR3nt: TGTGCCAGCAGCCCGCTCATTACGCGCAATGAGCAGTTCTTC

len: 16
v_gene: TRBV27
d_gene: TRBD1
j_gene: TRBJ2-6
abundance: NA
CDR3aa: CASQTGWNSGANVLTF
CDR3nt: TGTGCCAGCCAGACAGGGTGGAACTCTGGGGCCAACGTCCTGACTTTC

len: 13
v_gene: TRBV29-1
d_gene: NA
j_gene: TRBJ2-2
abundance: once
CDR3aa: CSVAQEATGELFF
CDR3nt: TGCAGCGTTGCCCAGGAGGCTACCGGGGAGCTGTTTTTT

len: 16
v_gene: TRBV18
d_gene: TRBD2
j_gene: TRBJ2-5
abundance: once
CDR3aa: CASSPQRAGGQETQYF
CDR3nt: TGTGCCAGCTCACCGCAACGGGCGGGAGGGCAAGAGACCCAGTACTTC

len: 14
v_gene: TRBV18
d_gene: NA
j_gene: TRBJ1-1
abundance: NA
CDR3aa: CASSPAVSNTEAFF
CDR3nt: TGTGCCAGCTCACCAGCGGTTTCGAACACTGAAGCTTTCTTT

len: 16
v_gene: TRBV28
d_gene: NA
j_gene: TRBJ2-1
abundance: once
CDR3aa: CASSPVGASSYNEQFF
CDR3nt: TGTGCCAGCAGCCCAGTGGGGGCGAGCTCCTACAATGAGCAGTTCTTC

len: 13
v_gene: TRBV5-4
d_gene: NA
j_gene: TRBJ2-3
abundance: NA
CDR3aa: CASSQQGPDTQYF
CDR3nt: TGTGCCAGCAGTCAACAGGGTCCAGATACGCAGTATTTT

len: 14
v_gene: TRBV7-9
d_gene: TRBD2
j_gene: TRBJ2-7
abundance: NA
CDR3aa: CASSPSGNAYEQYF
CDR3nt: TGTGCCAGCAGCCCCAGCGGGAACGCCTACGAGCAGTACTTC

len: 15
v_gene: TRBV7-2
d_gene: TRBD1
j_gene: TRBJ1-2
abundance: NA
CDR3aa: CASSLRTGEGYGYTF
CDR3nt: TGTGCCAGCAGCTTGCGGACAGGGGAGGGCTATGGCTACACCTTC

len: 11
v_gene: TRBV11-2
d_gene: NA
j_gene: TRBJ2-7
abundance: NA
CDR3aa: CASSPEEGQYF
CDR3nt: TGTGCCAGCAGCCCCGAGGAGGGGCAGTACTTC

len: 14
v_gene: TRBV18
d_gene: TRBD1
j_gene: TRBJ2-5
abundance: many
CDR3aa: CASSPRTGGETQYF
CDR3nt: TGTGCCAGCTCACCACGGACAGGGGGAGAGACCCAGTACTTC

len: 13
v_gene: TRBV6-5
d_gene: TRBD1
j_gene: TRBJ2-7
abundance: NA
CDR3aa: CASAGTATYEQYF
CDR3nt: TGTGCCAGCGCCGGGACAGCAACCTACGAGCAGTACTTC

len: 14
v_gene: TRBV5-4
d_gene: NA
j_gene: TRBJ2-7
abundance: NA
CDR3aa: CASRGAGSSYEQYF
CDR3nt: TGTGCCAGCCGGGGGGCCGGGAGCTCCTACGAGCAGTACTTC

len: 14
v_gene: TRBV27
d_gene: TRBD1
j_gene: TRBJ1-2
abundance: once
CDR3aa: CASSKTGVNYGYTF
CDR3nt: TGTGCCAGCAGTAAGACAGGGGTGAACTATGGCTACACCTTC

len: 16
v_gene: TRBV27
d_gene: NA
j_gene: TRBJ2-6
abundance: NA
CDR3aa: CASSPGGQSGANVLTF
CDR3nt: TGTGCCAGCAGTCCGGGGGGCCAATCGGGGGCCAACGTCCTGACTTTC

len: 13
v_gene: TRBV1
d_gene: NA
j_gene: TRBJ2-7
abundance: NA
CDR3aa: CTSSQDREDEQYF
CDR3nt: TGCACCAGCAGCCAAGATCGGGAGGACGAGCAGTACTTC